A selection of T cell receptor beta chains follows, all from one sample in a study of blood T cell repertoires in COVID-19. The repertoire was sequenced with immunoSEQ multiplex PCR; TCRdb's copy has only in-frame clones and lacks some. Altogether 300,000 to 350,000 clones are present, over 75% being singletons, with the ten largest covering about 0.93%. The sample was PBMCs or T cells enriched from blood (not recorded which). The source of these receptors is a woman in her twenties or thirties who had recovered from COVID-19. The conserved cysteine and the conserved F or W are not part of the CDR3 here.

TRBJ2-7 | TRBV27 | AAGSSGVEQY
TRBJ1-5 | TRBV3-1/TRBV3-2 | ASSPAGTGGSQPQH
TRBJ2-1 | TRBV10-2 | ASSESKSSYNEQF
TRBJ1-1 | TRBV2 | ATTRLDMNTEAF
TRBJ1-1 | TRBV2 | ASSEASGLGTEAF
TRBJ2-1 | TRBV3-1/TRBV3-2 | ASSLTLGQGSYNEQF
TRBJ2-7 | TRBV13 | ASSPGEGREQY
TRBJ2-2 | TRBV19 | ASSIIGGGAHTGELF
TRBJ1-6 | TRBV2 | ASRSAGVGNSPLH
TRBJ2-5 | TRBV5-1 | ASSFVVGPGEETQY
TRBJ2-3 | TRBV27 | ASSRQVLSGAPTDTQY
TRBJ1-1 | TRBV19 | ASRLGGLNTEAF
TRBJ1-5 | TRBV10-3 | AISDGGGNQPQH
TRBJ1-3 | TRBV5-4 | ASSLGSRAGNTIY
TRBJ1-5 | TRBV29-1 | SDAGGQDNQPQH
TRBJ1-3 | TRBV30 | AWSDLTSGNTIY
TRBJ1-1 | TRBV7-9 | ASSTSQMNTEAF
TRBJ1-1 | TRBV7-6 | ASSGDERNTEAF
TRBJ2-5 | TRBV11-2 | ASSLDLGTETQY
TRBJ1-1 | TRBV19 | ASTMRRGTEAF
TRBJ2-5 | TRBV6-1 | ASSELGLASETQY
TRBJ2-2 | TRBV28 | AIRDRGNPGELF
TRBJ1-1 | TRBV19 | ASSIFLQGNMNTEAF
TRBJ2-1 | TRBV5-1 | ASSLGQSGSMSSYNEQF
TRBJ2-7 | TRBV18 | ASSELGQGSASGHEQY
TRBJ1-5 | TRBV5-4 | ASSADRVGQPQH
TRBJ1-1 | TRBV30 | AWSVLGLGTEAF
TRBJ2-3 | TRBV7-9 | ASSPGLDTDTQY
TRBJ2-1 | TRBV28 | ASSERGQGPLSSYNEQF
TRBJ2-3 | TRBV5-8 | ASTASGGRTDTQY
TRBJ1-4 | TRBV2 | ASSDSGLPTTNEKLF
TRBJ2-6 | TRBV7-2 | ASSFSVTASGANVLT
TRBJ2-2 | TRBV10-2 | ASRWTGNTGELF
TRBJ1-1 | TRBV11-3 | ASSSRQGEHTEAF
TRBJ1-1 | TRBV11-2 | ASSRPGGTEAF
TRBJ1-2 | TRBV12-3/TRBV12-4 | ASRSQGNYGYT
TRBJ1-1 | TRBV2 | ASSNEGQYTEAF
TRBJ1-5 | TRBV27 | ASSLSGGLLNQPQH
TRBJ2-7 | TRBV29-1 | SVLGGGQGYEQY
TRBJ2-2 | TRBV3-1/TRBV3-2 | ASSPSENTGELF
TRBJ2-3 | TRBV5-1 | ASSTGLAGGANTDTQY
TRBJ2-3 | TRBV11-3 | ASSLRGVSTDTQY
TRBJ2-7 | TRBV7-4 | ASSFGAGGHEQY
TRBJ1-5 | TRBV28 | ASSWGQGNQPQH
TRBJ2-4 | TRBV13 | ASSSRGERKNIQY
TRBJ1-5 | TRBV10-2 | ASSDSASNQPQH
TRBJ2-2 | TRBV4-1 | ASSALIRQGAPTGELF
TRBJ2-1 | TRBV28 | ASGRGGPYNEQF
TRBJ1-4 | TRBV5-1 | ASSYRQGTNEKLF
TRBJ1-1 | TRBV7-2 | ASSQQGVLAEAF
TRBJ1-1 | TRBV9 | ASSAFSGDTEAF
TRBJ2-6 | TRBV6-2/TRBV6-3 | ASSKRGGAGANVLT
TRBJ2-1 | TRBV5-1 | ASSSAGSGSNEQF
TRBJ2-6 | TRBV21-1 | ASDPGQGSSGANVLT
TRBJ1-5 | TRBV28 | ASSPDRGLGQPQH